Listed below are T cell receptor beta chains from one sample, sequenced in a study of T cell responses to AZD1222 COVID-19 vaccine. Using immunoSEQ multiplex PCR, the repertoire was profiled, and TCRdb retains in-frame clones only, with some absent. The sample has around 160,000 clones, 90% to 95% seen once. The specimen comprised peripheral blood, sampled on day 0 of AZD1222 vaccination. These receptors were taken from an adult in good health. The CDR3 runs from the conserved cysteine through the conserved F or W. A D gene is named only where the DNA matches it firmly. Rows may omit the clone size; those that give it use once, few, many or a size class.

TRBJ1-1 TRBV5-1 NA NA CASSLQERNTEAFF TGCGCCAGCAGCTTACAGGAAAGGAACACTGAAGCTTTCTTT
TRBJ2-2 TRBV15 NA TRBD1 CATSRRQGNTGELFF TGTGCCACCAGCAGACGACAGGGGAACACCGGGGAGCTGTTTTTT
TRBJ1-5 TRBV19 NA NA CASSVPYVNQPQHF TGTGCCAGTAGTGTCCCCTACGTTAATCAGCCCCAGCATTTT
TRBJ1-5 TRBV19 NA NA CASRADPAYSNQPQHF TGTGCCAGTAGGGCGGATCCAGCATATAGCAATCAGCCCCAGCATTTT
TRBJ2-7 TRBV19 NA TRBD1 CASSTYRGPYEQYF TGTGCCAGTAGTACCTACAGGGGACCCTACGAGCAGTACTTC
TRBJ1-2 TRBV19 NA TRBD1 CASSPAGGHYGYTF TGTGCCAGCTCCCCGGCAGGGGGCCACTATGGCTACACCTTC
TRBJ1-4 TRBV7-2 NA TRBD1 CASSEQGANEKLFF TGTGCCAGCAGCGAACAGGGGGCGAATGAAAAACTGTTTTTT
TRBJ2-1 TRBV6-5 NA NA CASLAAREVGEQFF TGTGCCAGTTTAGCGGCAAGGGAGGTGGGTGAGCAGTTCTTC
TRBJ1-2 TRBV27 NA TRBD1 CASGAFGTGKDGYTF TGTGCCAGCGGAGCCTTTGGGACAGGAAAGGATGGCTACACCTTC
TRBJ1-5 TRBV2 NA NA CASSVERVNQPQHF TGTGCCAGCAGTGTAGAAAGAGTTAATCAGCCCCAGCATTTT
TRBJ1-3 TRBV7-9 once NA CATTAGGNTIYF TGTGCCACTACCGCCGGTGGAAACACCATATATTTT
TRBJ1-4 TRBV19 NA NA CASSPGGMAEKLFF TGTGCCAGTAGTCCCGGGGGCATGGCAGAAAAACTGTTTTTT
TRBJ2-2 TRBV11-1 NA NA CASRTSAGELFF TGTGCCAGCAGGACTAGTGCCGGGGAGCTGTTTTTT
TRBJ2-7 TRBV14 NA TRBD2 CASSHLGLAGPSQTYEQYF TGTGCCAGCAGCCATCTTGGACTAGCGGGACCTAGTCAGACCTACGAGCAGTACTTC
TRBJ1-3 TRBV10-3 NA TRBD1 CAISDIGGAGNTIYF TGTGCCATCAGTGATATAGGGGGCGCTGGAAACACCATATATTTT
TRBJ1-6 TRBV6-6 NA NA CASSSHRDNSPLHF TGTGCCAGCAGTTCCCACAGAGATAATTCACCCCTCCACTTT
TRBJ2-3 TRBV30 NA NA CAWSSVELSIDTQYF TGTGCCTGGAGCAGCGTGGAGCTGAGCATAGATACGCAGTATTTT
TRBJ2-7 TRBV5-8 NA TRBD1 CASSPRQGLSFQFYEQYF TGTGCCAGCAGCCCGAGACAGGGTCTCTCTTTTCAGTTCTACGAGCAGTACTTC
TRBJ2-3 TRBV19 NA TRBD2 CASSFHGGAGSDTQYF TGTGCCAGTAGTTTCCACGGGGGGGCCGGGTCAGATACGCAGTATTTT
TRBJ2-2 TRBV18 once NA CASSPPTQGIDTGELFF TGTGCCAGCTCACCACCTACTCAGGGTATCGACACCGGGGAGCTGTTTTTT